The 8 T cell receptor beta chains presented below share a single source sample, sequenced in a study of cytomegalovirus exposure and HLA in healthy donors. The PCR had 60 Vbeta and 13 Jbeta primers. Sequenced by immunoSEQ multiplex PCR; TCRdb stores in-frame clones only, minus some. Altogether about 140,000 clones are present, about 82% being singletons, with the ten largest covering 4.5% to 5%. Sequenced: PBMCs. These receptors came from a man aged 25 to 45 in good health.

The V call is TRBV7-3, the J call TRBJ2-2; unclear D gene. Germline CDR1 and CDR2: SGHTA and FQGTGA. The CDR3 length is 12 residues. V was cut by 3 bases and J by 7 bases, with 6 bases left in between. The DNA for the CDR3 is TGTGCCAGCAGCTTTCAGAACGGGGAGCTGTTTTTT. This codes for CASSFQNGELFF.

The chain employs TRBV10-3 and TRBJ2-5, with a tentative D call TRBD2 (6 bases). CDR3 length equals 15 residues. V dropped 0 bases and J dropped 5 bases, with 13 bases sitting between them. Germline-derived CDR1 and CDR2 are ENHRY and SYGVKD. DNA for the CDR3: TGTGCCATCAGTGAGTCGGGGGTAGGAGGGGAGACCCAGTACTTC. It specifies CAISESGVGGETQYF.

The chain carries TRBV10-3 and TRBJ2-7; perhaps TRBD2 as D (6 bases). Trimming removed 0 bases at V and 0 bases at J, with 9 bases between. The germline V gene encodes CDR1 ENHRY and CDR2 SYGVKD. The CDR3 sequence is 15 residues long. CDR3 DNA: TGTGCCATCAGTGAGTCTGAGGAGGGCTCCTACGAGCAGTACTTC. This sequence encodes CAISESEEGSYEQYF.

The chain joins TRBV5-4 to TRBJ2-1, with D hard to call. Germline-derived CDR1 and CDR2 are SGHNT and YYREEE (reference sequence). Trimming removed 0 bases from V and 4 bases from J, with 14 bases in between. This CDR3 region has 16 residues. The CDR3: CASSLALGQLYNEQFF. Here the CDR3 DNA reads TGTGCCAGCAGCTTGGCCCTTGGGCAGCTTTACAATGAGCAGTTCTTC.

This chain links TRBV19 with TRBJ2-2, with 8 bases lining up with TRBD2. V trimming: 5 bases; J trimming: 4 bases; junction bases outside the gene matches: 6. Per the germline V gene, CDR1 is LNHDA and CDR2 is SQIVND (reference sequence). The CDR3 runs 15 residues. CDR3 residues: CASSGGGSVTGELFF. Here the CDR3 DNA reads TGTGCCAGTAGTGGCGGGGGGTCGGTCACCGGGGAGCTGTTTTTT.

The CDR3 loop is CASSIPGGSSSGNTIYF. As DNA, the CDR3 is TGTGCCAGTAGTATCCCCGGCGGCTCCAGCTCTGGAAACACCATATATTTT. This rearrangement joins TRBV19 to TRBJ1-3; no clear D gene. The CDR3 consists of 17 residues. Trimming cost V 3 bases and J 0 bases, with 15 bases left between them. Germline V gene data show CDR1 as LNHDA and CDR2 as SQIVND (reference sequence).

With respect to this clone: This specimen includes other DNA sequences encoding the same CDR3. The chain couples TRBV6-5 to TRBJ1-2, with TRBD1 matching over 7 bases. This CDR3 contains 13 residues. The germline gives CDR1 MNHEY, CDR2 SVGAGI. V lost 6 bases to trimming and J lost 8 bases; unmatched junction nucleotides: 9. CDR3 amino acids: CASSAPTGTGYTF. The CDR3 DNA sequence: TGTGCCAGCAGCGCCCCGACAGGGACCGGCTACACCTTC.

This chain uses TRBV19 with TRBJ1-5, with D perhaps TRBD1 (5 bases). With 6 bases removed from V and 5 bases from J, the gap between germline ends came to 14 bases. The CDR3 runs 14 residues. The germline V gene has CDR1 LNHDA and CDR2 SQIVND (reference sequence). The CDR3 protein is CASSPAGGYQPQHF. The CDR3 nucleotides are TGTGCCAGTAGCCCAGCCGGGGGATATCAGCCCCAGCATTTT.